The rows below give T cell receptor beta chains drawn from one sample of a study of blood T cell repertoires in COVID-19. TCRdb's table, derived via immunoSEQ multiplex PCR, lists solely in-frame clones and lacks some. The sample consists of approximately 490,000 clones, approximately 90% of them appearing once. The sample comprised PBMCs or T cells enriched from blood (not recorded which). These receptors originate from a woman aged 18 to 35 who had recovered from COVID-19. Both conserved end residues are part of each CDR3. A D gene is named only where the DNA matches it firmly. Clone sizes are given selectively: once, few, many, or a class where the clone is expanded.

V gene: TRBV19
J gene: TRBJ1-1
D gene: -
clone size: -
CDR3 DNA: TGTGCCAGCAAAGAATGGGGCGCCAGGGACACTGAAGCTTTCTTT
CDR3 protein: CASKEWGARDTEAFF

V gene: TRBV5-5
J gene: TRBJ2-6
D gene: -
clone size: -
CDR3 DNA: TGTGCCAGCTCCCCCTCTAGGGGGGCCAACGTCCTGACTTTC
CDR3 protein: CASSPSRGANVLTF

V gene: TRBV15
J gene: TRBJ1-2
D gene: -
clone size: -
CDR3 DNA: TGTGCCACCAGCCTCGGGGGAGGGGTTGGCTACACCTTC
CDR3 protein: CATSLGGGVGYTF

V gene: TRBV29-1
J gene: TRBJ2-5
D gene: -
clone size: -
CDR3 DNA: TGCAGCGTTGAAGAGGTCCAGGGGTGGGAGACCCAGTACTTC
CDR3 protein: CSVEEVQGWETQYF

V gene: TRBV2
J gene: TRBJ1-5
D gene: -
clone size: -
CDR3 DNA: TGTGCCAGCAGTGACGTCCGGGGATCAGGTGTAAGAAATCAGCCCCAGCATTTT
CDR3 protein: CASSDVRGSGVRNQPQHF

V gene: TRBV4-1
J gene: TRBJ1-1
D gene: -
clone size: -
CDR3 DNA: TGCGCCAGCAGCCAATTTTCGGGGGGCTCAGAAGCTTTCTTT
CDR3 protein: CASSQFSGGSEAFF

V gene: TRBV4-1
J gene: TRBJ1-4
D gene: -
clone size: -
CDR3 DNA: TGCGCCAGCAGCCACGTCGGTGGACTAGAAAAACTGTTTTTT
CDR3 protein: CASSHVGGLEKLFF

V gene: TRBV5-5
J gene: TRBJ2-5
D gene: TRBD1
clone size: -
CDR3 DNA: TGTGCCAGCAGCCTGGGTTTCTATGAGGGGGCCCTAGAGACCCAGTACTTC
CDR3 protein: CASSLGFYEGALETQYF

V gene: TRBV29-1
J gene: TRBJ2-7
D gene: TRBD2
clone size: -
CDR3 DNA: TGCAGCTTTACCGGGACTAGCGGGTACGAGCAGTACTTC
CDR3 protein: CSFTGTSGYEQYF

V gene: TRBV7-2
J gene: TRBJ2-2
D gene: -
clone size: -
CDR3 DNA: TGTGCCAGCAGCCTTAGCCAGACCGGGGAGCTGTTTTTT
CDR3 protein: CASSLSQTGELFF

V gene: TRBV28
J gene: TRBJ1-5
D gene: TRBD1
clone size: few
CDR3 DNA: TGTGCCGTACTAGACAGGGGTCATCAGCCCCAGCATTTT
CDR3 protein: CAVLDRGHQPQHF

V gene: TRBV6-5
J gene: TRBJ1-1
D gene: -
clone size: -
CDR3 DNA: TGTGCCAGCAGTTACTCGCTCTCGGCAGGGAGGGCTTTCTTT
CDR3 protein: CASSYSLSAGRAFF

V gene: TRBV6-5
J gene: TRBJ2-5
D gene: -
clone size: -
CDR3 DNA: TGTGCCAGCAGTAACAGACACCTGTACCAAGAGACCCAGTACTTC
CDR3 protein: CASSNRHLYQETQYF

V gene: TRBV2
J gene: TRBJ1-4
D gene: TRBD1
clone size: -
CDR3 DNA: TGTGCCAGCTCCGGACAGGGGATTAATGAAAAACTGTTTTTT
CDR3 protein: CASSGQGINEKLFF

V gene: TRBV2
J gene: TRBJ1-1
D gene: -
clone size: -
CDR3 DNA: TGTGCCAGCACCATGGGGAGACTAGGAGGGAACACTGAAGCTTTCTTT
CDR3 protein: CASTMGRLGGNTEAFF

V gene: TRBV18
J gene: TRBJ2-1
D gene: TRBD2
clone size: -
CDR3 DNA: TGTGCCAGCTCACCAGGTACTAGCGGGTACAATGAGCAGTTCTTC
CDR3 protein: CASSPGTSGYNEQFF

V gene: TRBV5-6
J gene: TRBJ2-7
D gene: TRBD1
clone size: -
CDR3 DNA: TGTGCCAGCAGCCCCCAGGGTCCGACAGGGCCGGCCGAGCAGTACTTC
CDR3 protein: CASSPQGPTGPAEQYF

V gene: TRBV5-1
J gene: TRBJ2-2
D gene: -
clone size: -
CDR3 DNA: TGCGCCAGCCGCCTCGGAGGGGCCTGGACTCCCCGAGGGGAGCTGTTTTTT
CDR3 protein: CASRLGGAWTPRGELFF

V gene: TRBV28
J gene: TRBJ2-6
D gene: -
clone size: -
CDR3 DNA: TGTGCCAGCAGAAGGGTAGGGGGCTCTGGGGCCAACGTCCTGACTTTC
CDR3 protein: CASRRVGGSGANVLTF

V gene: TRBV15
J gene: TRBJ1-5
D gene: -
clone size: -
CDR3 DNA: TGTGCCACCGGAGAGGGAATTGGCAATCAGCCCCAGCATTTT
CDR3 protein: CATGEGIGNQPQHF

V gene: TRBV5-1
J gene: TRBJ2-1
D gene: -
clone size: -
CDR3 DNA: TGCGCCAGCAGCGCGAGTGGGTTAGCGGTATACAATGAGCAGTTCTTC
CDR3 protein: CASSASGLAVYNEQFF

V gene: TRBV4-1
J gene: TRBJ2-3
D gene: TRBD2
clone size: few
CDR3 DNA: TGCGCCAGCAGCCAAGAGGCCCCTAGCGGGGGGATCCTCACAGATACGCAGTATTTT
CDR3 protein: CASSQEAPSGGILTDTQYF

V gene: TRBV28
J gene: TRBJ2-1
D gene: -
clone size: -
CDR3 DNA: TGTGCCAGCAGTTTATTAAGCTATGAGCAGTTCTTC
CDR3 protein: CASSLLSYEQFF

V gene: TRBV5-1
J gene: TRBJ1-2
D gene: TRBD1
clone size: -
CDR3 DNA: TGCGCCAGCAGCCCCGGACAGGGTGGGTTCTACACCTTC
CDR3 protein: CASSPGQGGFYTF

V gene: TRBV4-1
J gene: TRBJ2-3
D gene: -
clone size: -
CDR3 DNA: TGCGCCAGCAGCCAACCCGAAACGGGAGATACGCAGTATTTT
CDR3 protein: CASSQPETGDTQYF

V gene: TRBV5-4
J gene: TRBJ1-4
D gene: TRBD1
clone size: -
CDR3 DNA: TGTGCCAGCAGCTTCAGGGGGCAGGGAGAAAAACTGTTTTTT
CDR3 protein: CASSFRGQGEKLFF

V gene: TRBV6-6
J gene: TRBJ1-1
D gene: -
clone size: -
CDR3 DNA: TGTGCCAGCAGTTACGGGGAGGGGGGCCCGAACACTGAAGCTTTCTTT
CDR3 protein: CASSYGEGGPNTEAFF

V gene: TRBV29-1
J gene: TRBJ1-2
D gene: -
clone size: -
CDR3 DNA: TGCAGCGTTGTATTGGGGGGTTACGATGGCTACACCTTC
CDR3 protein: CSVVLGGYDGYTF

V gene: TRBV11-1
J gene: TRBJ2-7
D gene: -
clone size: -
CDR3 DNA: TGTGCCAGCAGCGAACGCGGGACAGCGTCCTACGAGCAGTACTTC
CDR3 protein: CASSERGTASYEQYF

V gene: TRBV2
J gene: TRBJ2-2
D gene: -
clone size: -
CDR3 DNA: TGTGCCACCCCCTCGGCGGGACAGCACACCGGGGAGCTGTTTTTT
CDR3 protein: CATPSAGQHTGELFF

V gene: TRBV28
J gene: TRBJ2-1
D gene: -
clone size: -
CDR3 DNA: TGTGCCAGCATCGCGGGGGCCGCTCACGCGGACGATGAGCAGTTCTTC
CDR3 protein: CASIAGAAHADDEQFF

V gene: TRBV5-1
J gene: TRBJ2-7
D gene: TRBD2
clone size: -
CDR3 DNA: TGCGCCAGCAGAACTAGCGGGGGGGACGCCTACGAGCAGTACTTC
CDR3 protein: CASRTSGGDAYEQYF

V gene: TRBV9
J gene: TRBJ2-2
D gene: -
clone size: -
CDR3 DNA: TGTGCCAGCAGCGTGGATGGGACTTACACCGGGGAGCTGTTTTTT
CDR3 protein: CASSVDGTYTGELFF

V gene: TRBV7-3
J gene: TRBJ2-1
D gene: TRBD2
clone size: -
CDR3 DNA: TGTGCCAGCAGCCCGGGGGGGCCATGGGATGAGCAGTTCTTC
CDR3 protein: CASSPGGPWDEQFF

V gene: TRBV25-1
J gene: TRBJ1-1
D gene: -
clone size: -
CDR3 DNA: TGTGCCAGCAGGAGACAGGAAAACACTGAAGCTTTCTTT
CDR3 protein: CASRRQENTEAFF

V gene: TRBV27
J gene: TRBJ2-1
D gene: TRBD1
clone size: -
CDR3 DNA: TGTGCCAGCAGTTTGAATCAGGGGACAGGGGGAACGAATGAGCAGTTCTTC
CDR3 protein: CASSLNQGTGGTNEQFF

V gene: TRBV19
J gene: TRBJ1-5
D gene: TRBD1
clone size: -
CDR3 DNA: TGTGCCAGTGGGACAGGGGGGCCCCAGCATTTT
CDR3 protein: CASGTGGPQHF

V gene: TRBV6-5
J gene: TRBJ1-3
D gene: -
clone size: -
CDR3 DNA: TGTGCCAGCAAGCCACTCATCGGGATTGGAAACACCATATATTTT
CDR3 protein: CASKPLIGIGNTIYF